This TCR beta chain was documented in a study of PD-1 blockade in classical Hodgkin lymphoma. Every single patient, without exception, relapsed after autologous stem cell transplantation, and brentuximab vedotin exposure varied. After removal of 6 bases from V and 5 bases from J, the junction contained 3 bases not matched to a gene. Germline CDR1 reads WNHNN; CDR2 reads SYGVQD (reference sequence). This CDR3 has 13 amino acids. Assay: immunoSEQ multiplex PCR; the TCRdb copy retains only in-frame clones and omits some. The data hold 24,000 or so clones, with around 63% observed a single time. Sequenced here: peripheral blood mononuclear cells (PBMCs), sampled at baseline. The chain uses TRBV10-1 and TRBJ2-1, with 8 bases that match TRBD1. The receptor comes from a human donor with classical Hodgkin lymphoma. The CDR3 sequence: CASRGDRNNEQFF. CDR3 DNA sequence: TGCGCCAGCAGGGGGGACAGGAACAATGAGCAGTTCTTC.